This T cell receptor (beta chain) stems from a study of blood T cell repertoires in COVID-19. Overall study context: Acute-phase and convalescent COVID-19 samples originated in the United States, Italy and Spain.

Original analysis: Amplified reference gene primers provided the basis for estimating nucleated cell counts. Sequencing used immunoSEQ multiplex PCR; TCRdb keeps in-frame clones, though not all of them. That table gives V, J and clone size, and the DNA gave D and trimming. In the table there are about 220,000 clones, 70% to 85% of which are singletons. This CDR3 has 15 amino acids. The germline V gene encodes CDR1 LGHNA and CDR2 YSLEER. Trimming took 0 bases from V and 4 from J, leaving 9 bases between them. Sample: peripheral blood. The chain couples TRBV4-3 to TRBJ1-4; D possibly corresponds to TRBD1 (5 bases). This TCR came from a man aged 50-59 years with active or convalescent COVID-19. The CDR3, as DNA: TGCGCCAGCAGCCAAGATTGGGGGGATAATGAAAAACTGTTTTTT. The encoded protein is CASSQDWGDNEKLFF.